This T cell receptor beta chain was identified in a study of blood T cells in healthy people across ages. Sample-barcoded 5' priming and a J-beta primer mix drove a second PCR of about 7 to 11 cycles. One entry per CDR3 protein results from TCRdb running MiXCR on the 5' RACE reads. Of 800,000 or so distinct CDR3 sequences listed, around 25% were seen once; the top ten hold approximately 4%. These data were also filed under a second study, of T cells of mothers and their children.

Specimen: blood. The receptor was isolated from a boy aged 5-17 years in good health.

The chain's CDR3 is CASSPRQGALNEQFF. The CDR3 DNA reads TGCGCCAGCAGCCCTCGACAGGGGGCTTTGAATGAGCAGTTCTTC. J is TRBJ2-5 and V is TRBV5-1; 10 bases are shared with TRBD1. The end of the DNA aligns better with TRBJ2-1, so the J call may be wrong. The CDR3 consists of 15 residues. Germline CDR1 reads SGHRS; CDR2 reads YFSETQ.